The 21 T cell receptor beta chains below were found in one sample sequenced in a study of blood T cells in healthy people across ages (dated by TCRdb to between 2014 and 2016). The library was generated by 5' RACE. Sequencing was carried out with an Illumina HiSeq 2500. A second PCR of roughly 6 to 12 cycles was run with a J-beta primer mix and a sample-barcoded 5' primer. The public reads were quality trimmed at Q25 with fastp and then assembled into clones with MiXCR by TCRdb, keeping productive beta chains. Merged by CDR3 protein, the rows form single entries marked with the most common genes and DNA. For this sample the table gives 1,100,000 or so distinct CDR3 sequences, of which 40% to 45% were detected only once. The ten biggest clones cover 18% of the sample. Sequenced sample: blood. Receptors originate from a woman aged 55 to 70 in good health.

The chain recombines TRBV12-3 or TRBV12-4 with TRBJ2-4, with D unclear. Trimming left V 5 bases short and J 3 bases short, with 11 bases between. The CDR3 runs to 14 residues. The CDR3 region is CASSLPQDKNIQYF. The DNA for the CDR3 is TGTGCCAGCAGTCTCCCCCAGGACAAAAACATTCAGTACTTC.

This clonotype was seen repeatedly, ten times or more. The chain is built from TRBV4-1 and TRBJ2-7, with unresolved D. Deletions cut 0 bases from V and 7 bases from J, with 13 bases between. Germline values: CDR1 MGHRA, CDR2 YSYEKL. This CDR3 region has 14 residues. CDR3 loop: CASSQEAADLEQYF. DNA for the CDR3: TGCGCCAGCAGCCAAGAAGCAGCAGATCTGGAGCAGTACTTC.

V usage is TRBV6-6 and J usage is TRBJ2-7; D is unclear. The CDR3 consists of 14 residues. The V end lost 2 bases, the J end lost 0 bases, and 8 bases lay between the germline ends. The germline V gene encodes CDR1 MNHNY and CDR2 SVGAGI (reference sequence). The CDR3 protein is CASSYVELSYEQYF. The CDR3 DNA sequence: TGTGCCAGCAGTTACGTCGAGCTCTCCTACGAGCAGTACTTC.

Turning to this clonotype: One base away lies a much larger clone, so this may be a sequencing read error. DNA of the CDR3: TGCGCCAGCAGCCTAAGCTGGCTCACAGATGCGCAGTATTTT. Encoded protein: CASSLSWLTDAQYF. The gene calls are TRBV5-1 and TRBJ2-3; D ambiguous. In germline, CDR1 is SGHRS, CDR2 YFSETQ. This CDR3 contains 14 residues.

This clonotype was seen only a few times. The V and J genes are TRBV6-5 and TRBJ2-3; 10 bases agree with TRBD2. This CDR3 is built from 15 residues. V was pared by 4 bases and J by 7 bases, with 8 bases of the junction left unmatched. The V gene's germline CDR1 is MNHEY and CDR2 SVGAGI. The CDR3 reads CASSSPSGSSNTQYF. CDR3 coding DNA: TGTGCCAGCAGTTCCCCTAGCGGGAGTTCAAATACGCAGTATTTT.

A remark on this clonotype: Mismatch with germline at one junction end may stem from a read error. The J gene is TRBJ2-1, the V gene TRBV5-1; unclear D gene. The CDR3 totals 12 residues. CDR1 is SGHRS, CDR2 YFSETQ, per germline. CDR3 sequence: CASSLVRNGQFF. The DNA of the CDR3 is TGCGCCAGCAGCTTGGTCAGGAATGGGCAGTTCTTC.

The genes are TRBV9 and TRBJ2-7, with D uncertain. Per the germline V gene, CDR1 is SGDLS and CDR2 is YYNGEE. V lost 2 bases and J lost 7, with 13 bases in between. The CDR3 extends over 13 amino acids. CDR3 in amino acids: CASSVDTDNEQYF. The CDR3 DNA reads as TGTGCCAGCAGCGTTGACACCGACAATGAGCAGTACTTC.

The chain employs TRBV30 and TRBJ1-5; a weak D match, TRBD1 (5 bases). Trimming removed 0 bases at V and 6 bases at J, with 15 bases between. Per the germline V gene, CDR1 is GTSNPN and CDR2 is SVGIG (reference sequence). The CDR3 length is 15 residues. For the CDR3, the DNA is TGTGCCTGGAGTGTACGATCTGGCAGGGCTCAGCCCCAGCATTTT. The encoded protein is CAWSVRSGRAQPQHF.

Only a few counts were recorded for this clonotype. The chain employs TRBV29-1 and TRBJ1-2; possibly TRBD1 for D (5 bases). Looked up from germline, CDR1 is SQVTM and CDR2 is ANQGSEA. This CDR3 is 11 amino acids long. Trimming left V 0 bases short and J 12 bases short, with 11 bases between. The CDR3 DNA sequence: TGCAGCGTTGAAGATGGGGGGACCAACACCTTC. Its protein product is CSVEDGGTNTF. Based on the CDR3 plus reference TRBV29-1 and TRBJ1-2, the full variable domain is SAVISQKPSRDICQRGTSLTIQCQVDSQVTMMFWYRQQPGQSLTLIATANQGSEATYESGFVIDKFPISRPNLTFSTLTVSNMSPEDSSIYLCSVEDGGTNTFGSGTRLTVV.

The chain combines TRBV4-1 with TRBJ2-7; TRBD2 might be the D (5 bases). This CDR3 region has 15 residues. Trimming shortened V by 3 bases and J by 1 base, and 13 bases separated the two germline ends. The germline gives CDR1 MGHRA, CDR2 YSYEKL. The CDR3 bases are TGCGCCAGCAGCCAGAATGACGGACTTTCCTACGAGCAGTACTTC. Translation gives CASSQNDGLSYEQYF.

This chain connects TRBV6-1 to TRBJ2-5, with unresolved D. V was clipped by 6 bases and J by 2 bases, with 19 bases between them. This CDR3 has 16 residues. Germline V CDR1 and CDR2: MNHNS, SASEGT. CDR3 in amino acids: CASRVGLYGVQETQYF. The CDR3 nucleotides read TGTGCCAGCAGGGTAGGGCTTTACGGCGTTCAAGAGACCCAGTACTTC.

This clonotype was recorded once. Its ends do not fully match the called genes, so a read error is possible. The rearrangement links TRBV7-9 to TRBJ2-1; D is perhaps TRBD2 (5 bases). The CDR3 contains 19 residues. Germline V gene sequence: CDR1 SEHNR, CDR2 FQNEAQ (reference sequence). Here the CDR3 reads CAGSLSAGLTPEARCRLFF. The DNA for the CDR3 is TGTGCCGGCAGCTTGTCGGCGGGCCTCACGCCAGAAGCCCGCTGCCGACTGTTCTTC.

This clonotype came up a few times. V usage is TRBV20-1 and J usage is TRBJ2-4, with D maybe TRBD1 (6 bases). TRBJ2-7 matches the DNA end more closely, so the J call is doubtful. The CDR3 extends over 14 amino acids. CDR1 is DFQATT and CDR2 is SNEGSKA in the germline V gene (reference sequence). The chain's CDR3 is CSAGRRTAAYEQYF. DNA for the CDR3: TGCAGTGCCGGTCGCCGGACAGCTGCCTACGAGCAGTACTTC.

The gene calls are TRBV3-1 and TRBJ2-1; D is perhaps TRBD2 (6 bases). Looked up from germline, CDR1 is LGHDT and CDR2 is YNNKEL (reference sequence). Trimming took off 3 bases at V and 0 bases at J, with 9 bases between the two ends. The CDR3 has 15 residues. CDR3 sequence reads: CASSHRRGSYNEQFF. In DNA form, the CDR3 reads TGTGCCAGCAGCCACAGGCGGGGCTCCTACAATGAGCAGTTCTTC.

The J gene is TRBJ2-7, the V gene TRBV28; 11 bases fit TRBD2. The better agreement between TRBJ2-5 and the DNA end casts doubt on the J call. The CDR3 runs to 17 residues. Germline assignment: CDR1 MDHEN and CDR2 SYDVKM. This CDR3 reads CASSLLSSGRWGETQYF. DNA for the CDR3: TGTGCCAGCAGTTTATTGTCTAGCGGGAGGTGGGGAGAGACCCAGTACTTC.

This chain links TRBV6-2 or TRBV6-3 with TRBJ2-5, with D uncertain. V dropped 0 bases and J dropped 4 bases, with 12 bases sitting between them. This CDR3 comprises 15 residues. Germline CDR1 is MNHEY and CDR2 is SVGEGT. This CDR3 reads CASSYSGGWGETQYF. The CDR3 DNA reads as TGTGCCAGCAGTTACTCAGGTGGTTGGGGAGAGACCCAGTACTTC.

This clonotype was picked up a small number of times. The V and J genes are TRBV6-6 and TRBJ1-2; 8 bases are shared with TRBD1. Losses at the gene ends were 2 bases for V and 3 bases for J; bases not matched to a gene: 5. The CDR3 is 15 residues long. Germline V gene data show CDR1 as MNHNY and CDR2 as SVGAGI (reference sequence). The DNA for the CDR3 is TGTGCCAGCAGTTACCTGGCAGGGGGCGACTATGGCTACACCTTC. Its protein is CASSYLAGGDYGYTF.

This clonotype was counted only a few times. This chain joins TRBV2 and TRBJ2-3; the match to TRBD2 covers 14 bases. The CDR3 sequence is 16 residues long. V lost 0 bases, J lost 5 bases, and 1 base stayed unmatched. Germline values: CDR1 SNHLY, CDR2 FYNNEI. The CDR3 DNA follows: TGTGCCAGCAGTGAAGCGGGACTAGCGGGAGTAGATACGCAGTATTTT. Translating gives CASSEAGLAGVDTQYF.

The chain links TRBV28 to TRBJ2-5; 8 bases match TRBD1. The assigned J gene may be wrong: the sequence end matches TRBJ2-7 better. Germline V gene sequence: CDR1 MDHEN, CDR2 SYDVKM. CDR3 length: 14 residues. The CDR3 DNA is TGTGCCAGCACCCCGGGACAGGACTCGTACGAGCAGTACTTC. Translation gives CASTPGQDSYEQYF.

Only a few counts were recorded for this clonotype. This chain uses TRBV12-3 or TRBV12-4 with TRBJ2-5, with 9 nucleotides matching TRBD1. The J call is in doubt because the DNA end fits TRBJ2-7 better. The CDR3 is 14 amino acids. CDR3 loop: CASSLDRGSREQYF. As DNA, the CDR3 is TGTGCCAGCAGTCTTGACAGGGGGTCCCGCGAGCAGTACTTC.

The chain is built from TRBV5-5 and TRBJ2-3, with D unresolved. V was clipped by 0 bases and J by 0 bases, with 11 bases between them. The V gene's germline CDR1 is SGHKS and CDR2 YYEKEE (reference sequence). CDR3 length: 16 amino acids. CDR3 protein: CASSLEFHPSTDTQYF. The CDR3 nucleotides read TGTGCCAGCAGCTTGGAGTTCCATCCTAGCACAGATACGCAGTATTTT.